Listed below are T cell receptor beta chains from one sample, sequenced in a study of T cells in placental villitis. The table came from immunoSEQ multiplex PCR; TCRdb's copy has only in-frame clones and leaves some out. The table lists approximately 3,000 clones, 60% to 80% of them singletons. The sequencing sample was made of placental tissue containing maternal and fetal cells. These receptors were obtained from a human patient with infectious villitis; the placental T cells may come from both mother and fetus. The CDR3 runs from the conserved cysteine through the conserved F or W. Fields, in order: J gene, V gene, clone size, D gene, CDR3 protein, CDR3 DNA. A D gene is named only where the DNA matches it firmly. Some rows have no size entry. The others give once, few or many, or a class for an expanded clone.

j_gene: TRBJ2-3; v_gene: TRBV7-2; abundance: -; d_gene: -; CDR3aa: CASSLVWGFTDTQYF; CDR3nt: TGTGCCAGCAGCTTAGTGTGGGGGTTCACAGATACGCAGTATTTT
j_gene: TRBJ1-2; v_gene: TRBV5-5; abundance: -; d_gene: -; CDR3aa: CASSLLSGPRVDGYIF; CDR3nt: TGTGCCAGCAGCTTACTCTCGGGACCGCGGGTGGATGGCTACATCTTC
j_gene: TRBJ1-5; v_gene: TRBV19; abundance: large; d_gene: -; CDR3aa: CASSMRIYSNQPQHF; CDR3nt: TGTGCCAGTAGTATGCGGATCTATAGCAATCAGCCCCAGCATTTT
j_gene: TRBJ2-6; v_gene: TRBV3-1/TRBV3-2; abundance: few; d_gene: -; CDR3aa: CASSPPSSGANVLTF; CDR3nt: TGTGCCAGCAGCCCCCCAAGCTCTGGGGCCAACGTCCTGACTTTC
j_gene: TRBJ2-1; v_gene: TRBV18; abundance: -; d_gene: -; CDR3aa: CASSPEQAYNEQFF; CDR3nt: TGTGCCAGCTCACCGGAACAGGCCTACAATGAGCAGTTCTTC
j_gene: TRBJ1-5; v_gene: TRBV5-4; abundance: few; d_gene: -; CDR3aa: CASSLEGLQPQHF; CDR3nt: TGTGCCAGCAGCTTGGAGGGCCTTCAGCCCCAGCATTTT
j_gene: TRBJ1-3; v_gene: TRBV5-6; abundance: -; d_gene: -; CDR3aa: CASSLRSTGRTSGNTIYF; CDR3nt: TGTGCCAGCAGCTTGAGGTCTACCGGCCGGACAAGTGGAAACACCATATATTTT
j_gene: TRBJ1-5; v_gene: TRBV12-5; abundance: once; d_gene: -; CDR3aa: CASGLVETGNQPQHF; CDR3nt: TGTGCTAGTGGTTTGGTAGAAACGGGCAATCAGCCCCAGCATTTT
j_gene: TRBJ1-1; v_gene: TRBV19; abundance: few; d_gene: -; CDR3aa: CASSIRQAATEAFF; CDR3nt: TGTGCCAGTAGTATTAGACAGGCGGCGACTGAAGCTTTCTTT
j_gene: TRBJ1-4; v_gene: TRBV15; abundance: -; d_gene: -; CDR3aa: CATSRTEIWATNEKLFF; CDR3nt: TGTGCCACCAGCCGTACTGAGATTTGGGCAACTAATGAAAAACTGTTTTTT
j_gene: TRBJ1-5; v_gene: TRBV19; abundance: -; d_gene: -; CDR3aa: CASSNWGNGNQPQHF; CDR3nt: TGTGCCAGTAGTAATTGGGGAAATGGAAATCAGCCCCAGCATTTT
j_gene: TRBJ1-1; v_gene: TRBV10-1; abundance: -; d_gene: -; CDR3aa: CASSANRNTEAFF; CDR3nt: TGCGCCAGCAGTGCAAATAGGAACACTGAAGCTTTCTTT
j_gene: TRBJ1-6; v_gene: TRBV25-1; abundance: few; d_gene: -; CDR3aa: CASSELNFEGYNSPLHF; CDR3nt: TGTGCCAGCAGTGAATTAAATTTCGAGGGTTATAATTCACCCCTCCACTTT
j_gene: TRBJ1-1; v_gene: TRBV14; abundance: few; d_gene: -; CDR3aa: CASSQDRLAAFF; CDR3nt: TGTGCCAGCAGCCAAGACAGGCTGGCAGCTTTCTTT
j_gene: TRBJ2-1; v_gene: TRBV11-2; abundance: -; d_gene: TRBD1; CDR3aa: CASSLGGTVSNEQFF; CDR3nt: TGTGCCAGCAGCTTAGGTGGGACAGTTTCAAATGAGCAGTTCTTC
j_gene: TRBJ2-5; v_gene: TRBV21-1; abundance: -; d_gene: -; CDR3aa: CASSKAKGLQETQYF; CDR3nt: TGTGCCAGCAGCAAAGCCAAGGGGTTGCAAGAGACCCAGTACTTC
j_gene: TRBJ2-2; v_gene: TRBV2; abundance: -; d_gene: -; CDR3aa: CASSDGLNTGELFF; CDR3nt: TGTGCCAGCAGTGATGGACTGAACACCGGGGAGCTGTTTTTT
j_gene: TRBJ1-5; v_gene: TRBV9; abundance: large; d_gene: -; CDR3aa: CASGGTRDQPQHF; CDR3nt: TGTGCCAGCGGGGGGACCAGAGATCAGCCCCAGCATTTT
j_gene: TRBJ2-3; v_gene: TRBV9; abundance: -; d_gene: -; CDR3aa: CASSVGSEDNTQYF; CDR3nt: TGTGCCAGCAGCGTAGGAAGCGAGGATAATACGCAATATTTT
j_gene: TRBJ2-7; v_gene: TRBV12-3/TRBV12-4; abundance: -; d_gene: -; CDR3aa: CASSPENSYEQYF; CDR3nt: TGTGCCAGCAGTCCCGAAAATTCCTACGAGCAGTACTTC
j_gene: TRBJ1-3; v_gene: TRBV4-2; abundance: -; d_gene: -; CDR3aa: CASSQDQHSGNTIYF; CDR3nt: TGTGCCAGCAGCCAAGATCAGCACTCTGGAAACACCATATATTTT
j_gene: TRBJ1-1; v_gene: TRBV9; abundance: -; d_gene: -; CDR3aa: CASSLRSEHTEAFF; CDR3nt: TGTGCCAGCAGCCTCAGGTCTGAGCACACTGAAGCTTTCTTT